This T cell receptor (beta chain) was recovered during a study of T-cell reconstitution after alpha-beta-depleted transplantation in children. The CDR3 spans 15 residues. Between the trimmed V and J ends, which lost 5 bases and 0 bases, there was a span of 13 bases. Germline values: CDR1 SGHAT, CDR2 FQNNGV. Library preparation (for TCRbeta) was performed with unique molecular identifiers. TCRdb fed the PCR reads into MiXCR, producing one record per CDR3 protein. This sample has approximately 230,000 distinct CDR3 sequences, with 20% to 30% found just once. This chain connects TRBV11-2 to TRBJ1-2; maybe TRBD1 (5 bases). The sample was PBMCs, mostly from graft donor cells, taken 360 days after TCRalphabeta/CD19-depleted stem cell transplant. This receptor was obtained from a female patient aged 2-9 years who had a stem cell transplant for congenital amegakaryocytic thrombocytopenia, so the T cells may come from the graft donor. In nucleotides, the CDR3 is TGTGCCAGCAGCGCAGACAGAGGATCTAACTATGGCTACACCTTC. It is translated as CASSADRGSNYGYTF.